This TCR beta chain emerged from a study of shared clonotypes between healthy human individuals. Produced via immunoSEQ multiplex PCR; TCRdb's table is partial and in-frame only. The sample consists of about 1 million clones, about 74% of them appearing once. The CDR3 spans 14 residues. This sequence originates from a man younger than 35 in good health. The rearrangement joins TRBV21-1 to TRBJ2-1; no check of the table's D call, TRBD1, against the DNA was made. TRBV21-1 is termed a pseudogene. Sequencing was done on a sample of memory CD4+ T cells sorted from blood. The subset is: CD45RA-negative fraction. The CDR3 DNA reads TGTGCCAGCAGCAAAGATACAGGTTACAATGAGCAGTTCTTC. Protein sequence: CASSKDTGYNEQFF.